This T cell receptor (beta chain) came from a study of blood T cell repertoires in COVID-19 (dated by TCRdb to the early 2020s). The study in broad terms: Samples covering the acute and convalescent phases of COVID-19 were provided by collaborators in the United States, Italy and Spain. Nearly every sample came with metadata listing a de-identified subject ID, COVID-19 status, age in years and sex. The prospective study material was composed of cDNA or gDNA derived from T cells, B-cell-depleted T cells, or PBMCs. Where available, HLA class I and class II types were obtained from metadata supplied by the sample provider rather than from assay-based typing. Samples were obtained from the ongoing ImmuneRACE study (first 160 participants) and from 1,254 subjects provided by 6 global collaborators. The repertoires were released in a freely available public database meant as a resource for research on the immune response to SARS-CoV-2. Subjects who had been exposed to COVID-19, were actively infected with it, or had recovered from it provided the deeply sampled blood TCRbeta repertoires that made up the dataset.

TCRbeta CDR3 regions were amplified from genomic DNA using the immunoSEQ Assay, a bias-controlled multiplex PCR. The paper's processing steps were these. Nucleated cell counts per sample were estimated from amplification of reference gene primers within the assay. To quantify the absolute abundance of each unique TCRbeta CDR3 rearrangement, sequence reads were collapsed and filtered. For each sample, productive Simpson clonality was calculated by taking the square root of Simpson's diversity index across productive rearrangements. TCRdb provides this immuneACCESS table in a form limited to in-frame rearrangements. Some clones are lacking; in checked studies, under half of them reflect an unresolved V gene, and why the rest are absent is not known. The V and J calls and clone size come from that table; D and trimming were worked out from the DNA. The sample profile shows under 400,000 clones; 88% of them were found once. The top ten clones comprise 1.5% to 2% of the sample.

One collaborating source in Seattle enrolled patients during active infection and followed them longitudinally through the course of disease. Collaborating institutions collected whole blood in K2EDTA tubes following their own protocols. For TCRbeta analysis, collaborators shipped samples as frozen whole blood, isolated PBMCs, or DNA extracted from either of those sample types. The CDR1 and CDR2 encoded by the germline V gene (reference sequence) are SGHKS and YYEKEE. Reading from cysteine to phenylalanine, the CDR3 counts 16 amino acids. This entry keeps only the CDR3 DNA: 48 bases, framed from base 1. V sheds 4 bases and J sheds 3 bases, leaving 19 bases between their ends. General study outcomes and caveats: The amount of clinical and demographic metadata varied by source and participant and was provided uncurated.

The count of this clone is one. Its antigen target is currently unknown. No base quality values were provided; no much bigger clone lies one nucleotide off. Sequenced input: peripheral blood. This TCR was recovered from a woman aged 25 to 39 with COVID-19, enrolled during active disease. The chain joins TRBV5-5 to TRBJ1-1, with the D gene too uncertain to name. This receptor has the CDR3 CASSLTPGSIYTEAFF. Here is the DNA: TGTGCCAGCAGCCTAACCCCCGGGTCCATCTACACTGAAGCTTTCTTT.